This T cell receptor beta chain was profiled in a study of shared clonotypes between healthy human individuals. Profiling relied on immunoSEQ multiplex PCR, and the TCRdb table lists in-frame clones only, not all of them. The sample contains approximately 500,000 clones, about 84% of which appear only once. The trim removed 0 bases at V and 5 bases at J, leaving 12 bases unmatched. This CDR3 spans 17 amino acids. Germline values: CDR1 SGDLS, CDR2 YYNGEE. The source is a woman in her 40s in good health. Some clones in this sample may be carry-over from other donors' samples. Sequences were obtained from PBMCs. The chain is built from TRBV9 and TRBJ2-7; 9 nucleotides align to TRBD2. The CDR3 DNA reads as TGTGCCAGCAGCGTAGAGCCCGCTAGCGGGATCGGCAACGAGCAGTACTTC. Amino acids: CASSVEPASGIGNEQYF.